This passage covers 4 T cell receptor beta chains from one sample sequenced in a study of cytomegalovirus exposure and HLA in healthy donors. It was with 60 Vbeta and 13 Jbeta primers that the PCR ran. Sequencing used immunoSEQ multiplex PCR; TCRdb keeps in-frame clones, though not all of them. The table includes approximately 160,000 clones, about 75% detected once. Material: PBMCs. The origin of the receptors is a male donor in good health and CMV-seronegative.

Notes on this clone: Just one base apart from a much larger clone, this may be a read error. The chain couples TRBV2 to TRBJ1-1, with D tentatively TRBD1 (5 bases). CDR1 is SNHLY and CDR2 is FYNNEI in the germline V gene. Between the trimmed V and J ends, which lost 6 bases and 1 base, there was a span of 9 bases. There are 13 residues in the CDR3. The DNA of the CDR3 is TGTGCCAGCAGCGTAGGGGCGAACACTGAAGCTTTCTTT. Amino acids: CASSVGANTEAFF.

The CDR3 protein is CASSGDRDMENTIYF. The CDR3 nucleotides are TGTGCCAGCAGCGGGGACCGGGACATGGAAAACACCATATATTTT. The gene calls are TRBV9 and TRBJ1-3; D is perhaps TRBD1 (6 bases). With 3 bases removed from V and 6 bases from J, the gap between germline ends came to 16 bases. CDR1 and CDR2 from the germline V gene are SGDLS and YYNGEE. This CDR3 is 15 amino acids long.

This clone was observed a handful of times. V usage is TRBV4-1 and J usage is TRBJ2-7; 7 bases align to TRBD2. Trimming cost V 4 bases and J 3 bases; bases outside gene matches: 15. Germline assignment: CDR1 MGHRA and CDR2 YSYEKL. CDR3 length: 17 residues. Written as DNA, the CDR3 is TGCGCCAGCAGCCTCCTCCCCCCCCTAGCGGAGGTCTACGAGCAGTACTTC. It codes for CASSLLPPLAEVYEQYF.

The V and J genes are TRBV2 and TRBJ1-2; possibly TRBD1 for D (5 bases). V was trimmed by 6 bases and J by 4 bases, leaving 18 bases between them. Germline V gives CDR1 SNHLY, CDR2 FYNNEI. The CDR3 is made up of 15 amino acids. In DNA form, the CDR3 reads TGTGCCAGCAGGCTGGAGGGGCAGGGTAGCTATGGCTACACCTTC. This encodes CASRLEGQGSYGYTF. Supplemented by reference TRBV2 and TRBJ1-2, the full variable domain reads EPEVTQTPSHQVTQMGQEVILRCVPISNHLYFYWYRQILGQKVEFLVSFYNNEISEKSEIFDDQFSVERPDGSNFTLKIRSTKLEDSAMYFCASRLEGQGSYGYTFGSGTRLTVV.